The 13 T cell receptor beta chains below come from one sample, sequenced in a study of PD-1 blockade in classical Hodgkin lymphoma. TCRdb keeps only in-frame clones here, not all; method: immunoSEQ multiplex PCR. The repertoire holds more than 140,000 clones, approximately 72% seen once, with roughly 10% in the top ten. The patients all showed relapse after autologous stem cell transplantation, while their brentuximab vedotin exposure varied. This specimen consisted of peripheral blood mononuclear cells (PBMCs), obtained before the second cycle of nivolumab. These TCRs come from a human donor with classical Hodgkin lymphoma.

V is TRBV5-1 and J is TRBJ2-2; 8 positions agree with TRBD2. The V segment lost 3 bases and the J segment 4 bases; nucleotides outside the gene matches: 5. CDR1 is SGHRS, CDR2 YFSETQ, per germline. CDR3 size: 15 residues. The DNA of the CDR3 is TGCGCCAGCAGCTCTACGGGGGGGTTCACCGGGGAGCTGTTTTTT. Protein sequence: CASSSTGGFTGELFF.

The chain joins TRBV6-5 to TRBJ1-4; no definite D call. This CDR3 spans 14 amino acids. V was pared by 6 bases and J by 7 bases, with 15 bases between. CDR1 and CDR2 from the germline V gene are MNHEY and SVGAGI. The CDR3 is CASRPGPPVEKLFF. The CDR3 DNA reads TGTGCCAGCAGGCCAGGTCCTCCAGTTGAAAAACTGTTTTTT.

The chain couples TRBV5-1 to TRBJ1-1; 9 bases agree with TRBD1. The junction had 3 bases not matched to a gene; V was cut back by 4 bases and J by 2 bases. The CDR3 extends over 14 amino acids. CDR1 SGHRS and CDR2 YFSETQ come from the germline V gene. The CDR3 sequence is CASSMGQGNTEAFF. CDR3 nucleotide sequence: TGCGCCAGCAGCATGGGACAGGGCAACACTGAAGCTTTCTTT.

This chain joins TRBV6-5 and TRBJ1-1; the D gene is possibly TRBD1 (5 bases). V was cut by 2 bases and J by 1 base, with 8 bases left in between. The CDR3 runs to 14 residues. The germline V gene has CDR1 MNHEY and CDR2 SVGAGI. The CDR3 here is CASSYRDPNTEAFF. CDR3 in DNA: TGTGCCAGCAGTTACCGGGACCCGAACACTGAAGCTTTCTTT.

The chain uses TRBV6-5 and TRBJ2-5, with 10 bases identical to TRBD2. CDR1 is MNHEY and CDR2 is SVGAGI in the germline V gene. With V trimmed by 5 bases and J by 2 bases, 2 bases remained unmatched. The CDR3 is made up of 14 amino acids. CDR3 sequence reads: CASSKTSGQETQYF. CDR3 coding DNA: TGTGCCAGCAGTAAGACTAGCGGGCAAGAGACCCAGTACTTC.

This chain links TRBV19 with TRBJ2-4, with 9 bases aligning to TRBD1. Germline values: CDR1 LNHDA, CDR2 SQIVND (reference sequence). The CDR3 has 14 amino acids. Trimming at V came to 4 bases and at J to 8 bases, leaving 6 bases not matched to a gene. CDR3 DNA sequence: TGTGCCAGTAGTAAACAGGGGGCGGTGGACATTCAGTACTTC. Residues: CASSKQGAVDIQYF. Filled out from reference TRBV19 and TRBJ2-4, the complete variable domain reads DGGITQSPKYLFRKEGQNVTLSCEQNLNHDAMYWYRQDPGQGLRLIYYSQIVNDFQKGDIAEGYSVSREKKESFPLTVTSAQKNPTAFYLCASSKQGAVDIQYFGAGTRLSVL.

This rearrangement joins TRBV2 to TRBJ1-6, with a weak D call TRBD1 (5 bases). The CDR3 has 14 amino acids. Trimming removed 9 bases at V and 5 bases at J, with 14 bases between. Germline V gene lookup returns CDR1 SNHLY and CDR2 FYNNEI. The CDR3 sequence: CARENVGDNSPLHF. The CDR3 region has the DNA TGTGCCAGAGAGAATGTGGGGGATAATTCACCCCTCCACTTT.

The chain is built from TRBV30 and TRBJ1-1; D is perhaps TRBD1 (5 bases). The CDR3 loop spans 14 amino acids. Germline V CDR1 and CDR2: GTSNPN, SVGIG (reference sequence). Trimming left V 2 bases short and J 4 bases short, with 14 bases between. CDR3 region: CAWSRGSGITEAFF. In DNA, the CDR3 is TGTGCCTGGAGTAGGGGCAGTGGAATCACTGAAGCTTTCTTT.

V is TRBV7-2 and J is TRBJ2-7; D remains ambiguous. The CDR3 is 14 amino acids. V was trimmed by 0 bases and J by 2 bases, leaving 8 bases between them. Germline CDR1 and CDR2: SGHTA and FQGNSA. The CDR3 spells CASSLASPTYEQYF. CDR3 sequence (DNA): TGTGCCAGCAGCTTAGCGTCGCCAACCTACGAGCAGTACTTC.

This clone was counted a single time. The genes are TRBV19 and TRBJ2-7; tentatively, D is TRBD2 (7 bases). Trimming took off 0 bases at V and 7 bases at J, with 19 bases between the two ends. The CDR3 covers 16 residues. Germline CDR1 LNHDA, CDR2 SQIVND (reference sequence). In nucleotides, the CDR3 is TGTGCCAGTAGTATAGATGGGGGGGCGTCCCCCTGGGAGCAGTACTTC. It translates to CASSIDGGASPWEQYF.

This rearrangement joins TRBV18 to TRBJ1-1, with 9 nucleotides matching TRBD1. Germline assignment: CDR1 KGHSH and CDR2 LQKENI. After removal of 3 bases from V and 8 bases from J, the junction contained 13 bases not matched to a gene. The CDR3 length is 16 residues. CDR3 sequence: CASSPRQGDPWAEAFF. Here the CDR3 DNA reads TGTGCCAGCTCACCTAGACAGGGGGATCCCTGGGCAGAAGCTTTCTTT.

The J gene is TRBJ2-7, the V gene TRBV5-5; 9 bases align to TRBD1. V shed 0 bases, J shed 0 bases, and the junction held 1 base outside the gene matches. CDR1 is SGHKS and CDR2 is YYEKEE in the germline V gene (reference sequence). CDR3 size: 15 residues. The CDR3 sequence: CASSLGTGASYEQYF. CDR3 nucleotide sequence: TGTGCCAGCAGCTTGGGGACAGGGGCCTCCTACGAGCAGTACTTC. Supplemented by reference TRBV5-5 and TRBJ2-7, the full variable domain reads DAGVTQSPTHLIKTRGQQVTLRCSPISGHKSVSWYQQVLGQGPQFIFQYYEKEERGRGNFPDRFSARQFPNYSSELNVNALLLGDSALYLCASSLGTGASYEQYFGPGTRLTVT.

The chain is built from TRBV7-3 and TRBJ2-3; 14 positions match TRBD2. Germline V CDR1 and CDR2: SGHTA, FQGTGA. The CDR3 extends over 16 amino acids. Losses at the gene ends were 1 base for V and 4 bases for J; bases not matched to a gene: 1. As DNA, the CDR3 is TGTGCCAGCAGCTTAAGACTAGCGGGAGGGGCAGATACGCAGTATTTT. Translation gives CASSLRLAGGADTQYF.